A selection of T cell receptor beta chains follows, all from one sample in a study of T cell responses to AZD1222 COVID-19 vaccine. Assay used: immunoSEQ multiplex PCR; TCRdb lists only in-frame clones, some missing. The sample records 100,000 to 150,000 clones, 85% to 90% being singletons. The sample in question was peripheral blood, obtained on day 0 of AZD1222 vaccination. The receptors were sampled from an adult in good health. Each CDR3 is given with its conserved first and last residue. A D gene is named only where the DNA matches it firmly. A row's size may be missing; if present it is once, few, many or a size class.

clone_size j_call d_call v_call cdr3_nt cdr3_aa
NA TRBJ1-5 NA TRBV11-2 TGTGCCAGCAGCTTCAGGGGTTATAGCAATCAGCCCCAGCATTTT CASSFRGYSNQPQHF
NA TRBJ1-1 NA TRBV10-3 TGTGCCATCAGTGGCCAGGATGGAACTGAAGCTTTCTTT CAISGQDGTEAFF
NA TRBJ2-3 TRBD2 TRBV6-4 TGTGCCAGCACCCAGCGGGAGGTCGCAGATACGCAGTATTTT CASTQREVADTQYF
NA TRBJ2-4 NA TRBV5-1 TGCGCCAGCAGTACCATATTGGAGGACATTCAGTACTTC CASSTILEDIQYF
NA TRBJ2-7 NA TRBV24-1 TGTGCCACCAGTGATGGCTGGGACGAGCAGTACTTC CATSDGWDEQYF
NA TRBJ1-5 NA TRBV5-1 TGCGCCAGCAGCTTGGAGGGGCTTAGCAATCAGCCCCAGCATTTT CASSLEGLSNQPQHF
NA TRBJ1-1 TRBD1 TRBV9 TGTGCCAGCAGCGTAGGAGGGGGCCGCACTGAAGCTTTCTTT CASSVGGGRTEAFF
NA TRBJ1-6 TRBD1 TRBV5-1 TGCGCCAGCAGCTCGGATACAGGGGTTCGGACACCCCTCCACTTT CASSSDTGVRTPLHF
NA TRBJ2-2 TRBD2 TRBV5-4 TGTGCCAGCAGCTTGCCTGGCACCGGGACTAGCGGGAGTGGCACCGGGGAGCTGTTTTTT CASSLPGTGTSGSGTGELFF
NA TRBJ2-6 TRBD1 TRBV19 TGTGCCAGTACCGAACAGGGGGCCCGTGGGGCCAACGTCCTGACTTTC CASTEQGARGANVLTF
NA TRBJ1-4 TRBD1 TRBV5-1 TGCGCCAGCAGCTTTGGACAGGGTCGTGAAAAACTGTTTTTT CASSFGQGREKLFF
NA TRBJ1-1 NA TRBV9 TGTGCCAGCAGCGTTAGAGAATTGGGCGCTGAAGCTTTCTTT CASSVRELGAEAFF
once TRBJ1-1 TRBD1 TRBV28 TGTGCCAGCAGAGGGACAGCAAACACTGAAGCTTTCTTT CASRGTANTEAFF
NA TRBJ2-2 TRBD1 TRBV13 TGTGCCAGCAGCTTTGTAACAGGGGATTTCACCGGGGAGCTGTTTTTT CASSFVTGDFTGELFF
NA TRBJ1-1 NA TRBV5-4 TGTGCCAGCAGCTTGGAGGGCAGTCGGGCTTTCTTT CASSLEGSRAFF
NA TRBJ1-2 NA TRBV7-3 TGTGCCAGCAGCTTAAATCGTACGATCCACCCTAACTATGGCTACACCTTC CASSLNRTIHPNYGYTF
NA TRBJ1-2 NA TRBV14 TGTGCCAGCAGCCGTCTTCAGGGGCAGGTCGATGGCTACACCTTC CASSRLQGQVDGYTF
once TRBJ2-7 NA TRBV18 TGTGCCAGCTCACCACGCAATGTGGATGCCTCCTACGAGCAGTACTTC CASSPRNVDASYEQYF
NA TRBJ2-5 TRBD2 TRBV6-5 TGTGCCAGCAGACTTGGACTAGCTGTAGAGACCCAGTACTTC CASRLGLAVETQYF
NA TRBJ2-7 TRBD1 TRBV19 TGTGCCAGTAGAGACAGGGGGCTCATGGGTTACGAGCAGTACTTC CASRDRGLMGYEQYF
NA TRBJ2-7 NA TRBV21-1 TGTGCCAGCAGCAAGGAACAGGGGGCGCAGCCCTACGAGCAGTACTTC CASSKEQGAQPYEQYF
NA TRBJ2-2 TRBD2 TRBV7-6 TGTGCCAGCAGCTTAGCGCCGCGAGCGGGGGGGCTCCTTAACACCGGGGAGCTGTTTTTT CASSLAPRAGGLLNTGELFF
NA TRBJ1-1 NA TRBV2 TGTGCCAGCAAGGAGGGATGGAACACTGAAGCTTTCTTT CASKEGWNTEAFF
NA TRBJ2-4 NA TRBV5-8 TGTGCCAGCAGCTGGGCCCCCAAAAACATTCAGTACTTC CASSWAPKNIQYF
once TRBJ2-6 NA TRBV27 TGTGCCAGCAGTCGACCGGCAGGGAGTGGGGCCAACGTCCTGACTTTC CASSRPAGSGANVLTF
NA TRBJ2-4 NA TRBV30 TGTGCCTGGTCAGTACGCGGGGAAATAGCCAAAAACATTCAGTACTTC CAWSVRGEIAKNIQYF
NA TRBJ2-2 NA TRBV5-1 TGCGCCAGCAGCGAATCCGGGACACCGAACACCGGGGAGCTGTTTTTT CASSESGTPNTGELFF
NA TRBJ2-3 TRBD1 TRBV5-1 TGCGCCAGTAGGACAGGGGCCCGCACAGATACGCAGTATTTT CASRTGARTDTQYF
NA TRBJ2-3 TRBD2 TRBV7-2 TGTGCCAGCAGCTTATCTAGCGGGGGGGCTTGGGATACGCAGTATTTT CASSLSSGGAWDTQYF
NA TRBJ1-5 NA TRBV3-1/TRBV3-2 TGTGCCAGCAGCCAAGATGGGGGGGCACTTCAGCCCCAGCATTTT CASSQDGGALQPQHF
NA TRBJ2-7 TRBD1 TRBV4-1 TGCGCCAGCAGCCAAGACGTAACTGGACAGGACGAGCAGTACTTC CASSQDVTGQDEQYF
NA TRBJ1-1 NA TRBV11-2 TGTGCCAGCAGCTTACCTGCGGGAGCTGAAGCTTTCTTT CASSLPAGAEAFF
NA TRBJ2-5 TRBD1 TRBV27 TGTGCCAGCACCCAAAGACAGGGGATATCAGAGACCCAGTACTTC CASTQRQGISETQYF
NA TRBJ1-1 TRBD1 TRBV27 TGTGCCAGCAGTTTGACAGGGGAAGAGGGAAATTTTGAAGCTTTCTTT CASSLTGEEGNFEAFF
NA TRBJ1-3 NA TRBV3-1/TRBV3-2 TGTGCCAGCAGCCCACAACTCAACACCATATATTTT CASSPQLNTIYF
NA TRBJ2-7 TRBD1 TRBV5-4 TGTGCCAGCAGGCGGACAGGCTCCTACGAGCAGTACTTC CASRRTGSYEQYF
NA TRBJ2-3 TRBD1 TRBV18 TGTGCCAGCTCAATACAGGGGCGAAGCACAGATACGCAGTATTTT CASSIQGRSTDTQYF
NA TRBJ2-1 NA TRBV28 TGTGCCAGCAGTTTGACTAATCTAGCGCGAACGACCAATGAGCAGTTCTTC CASSLTNLARTTNEQFF
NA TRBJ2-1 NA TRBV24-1 TGTGCCACCAGTTTCAGCTCCTACAATGAGCAGTTCTTC CATSFSSYNEQFF
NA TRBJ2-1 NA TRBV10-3 TGTGCCATCACCCGGACCCAGAGCTCCTACAATGAGCAGTTCTTC CAITRTQSSYNEQFF
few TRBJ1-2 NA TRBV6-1 TGTGCCAGCAGTGAATTGGGGGCTGATGGCTACACCTTC CASSELGADGYTF